A selection of T cell receptor beta chains follows, all from one sample in a study of radiotherapy plus CTLA-4 blockade in lung cancer. Sequencing was performed with immunoSEQ multiplex PCR; in TCRdb, only in-frame clones are kept and a portion is missing. The sample shows more than 30,000 clones, around four fifths of them seen only once. Material: peripheral blood, obtained from a patient treated with radiotherapy plus ipilimumab. Receptors originate from a human donor with non-small cell lung cancer that progressed on radiotherapy plus ipilimumab. CDR3s include the opening cysteine and the closing phenylalanine or tryptophan. A D gene is named only where the DNA matches it firmly. Size tells how often a clone was seen (once, few, many) or the class of an expanded clone, and some rows leave it out.

v_gene	abundance	j_gene	d_gene	len	CDR3aa	CDR3nt
TRBV28	-	TRBJ2-7	-	12	CATTSGRLEQYF	TGTGCCACCACGAGTGGCAGGCTGGAGCAGTACTTC
TRBV7-8	-	TRBJ2-1	TRBD1	16	CASSLRTGQGNNEQFF	TGTGCCAGCAGCTTACGTACGGGACAGGGTAACAATGAGCAGTTCTTC
TRBV7-2	-	TRBJ2-7	TRBD2	15	CASSLSGGVTYEQYF	TGTGCCAGCAGCCTTAGCGGGGGCGTTACCTACGAGCAGTACTTC
TRBV27	-	TRBJ2-5	TRBD2	15	CASSLTAGGQETQYF	TGTGCCAGCAGTTTAACAGCGGGGGGACAAGAGACCCAGTACTTC
TRBV19	few	TRBJ2-1	-	14	CASSMGWSGDEQFF	TGTGCCAGTAGTATGGGGTGGTCAGGGGATGAGCAGTTCTTC
TRBV7-3	-	TRBJ2-1	TRBD2	17	CASSFYHVAGGYNEQFF	TGTGCCAGCAGCTTTTACCACGTAGCGGGGGGCTACAATGAGCAGTTCTTC
TRBV7-9	-	TRBJ2-3	TRBD1	14	CASSLEGAADTQYF	TGTGCCAGCAGCTTAGAGGGGGCCGCAGATACGCAGTATTTT
TRBV25-1	-	TRBJ1-2	-	12	CANSEPGLRYTF	TGTGCCAACAGTGAGCCAGGGTTGCGCTACACCTTC
TRBV7-7	-	TRBJ2-5	-	15	CASSVRTDVQETQYF	TGTGCTAGCAGCGTTAGGACAGACGTACAAGAGACCCAGTACTTC
TRBV28	-	TRBJ2-5	TRBD2	18	CASSFPVGLADNQETQYF	TGTGCCAGCAGTTTTCCCGTCGGACTAGCGGATAATCAAGAGACCCAGTACTTC
TRBV12-5	-	TRBJ2-2	-	16	CASGLVVSGNTGELFF	TGTGCTAGTGGTTTGGTTGTTAGCGGCAACACCGGGGAGCTGTTTTTT
TRBV4-1	-	TRBJ1-4	TRBD1	15	CASSQVQGANEKLFF	TGCGCCAGCAGCCAAGTTCAGGGGGCTAATGAAAAACTGTTTTTT
TRBV10-3	-	TRBJ1-4	TRBD1	16	CAISSRQGSSAEKLFF	TGTGCCATCAGCTCACGACAGGGGTCGAGCGCTGAAAAACTGTTTTTT
TRBV5-1	-	TRBJ1-2	TRBD1	16	CASSSRDRVFYDGYTF	TGCGCCAGCAGCTCCCGGGACAGGGTATTTTATGATGGCTACACCTTC
TRBV5-3	once	TRBJ2-7	TRBD1	19	CARSLGGDRVDPNSYEQYF	TGTGCCAGAAGCTTGGGTGGGGACAGGGTCGACCCCAACTCCTACGAGCAGTACTTC
TRBV5-1	-	TRBJ2-3	-	13	CASSSPNTDTQYF	TGCGCCAGCAGCAGCCCTAACACAGATACGCAGTATTTT
TRBV7-8	-	TRBJ1-1	TRBD1	17	CASSKTGGQGGNTEAFF	TGTGCCAGCAGCAAGACAGGGGGCCAAGGGGGAAACACTGAAGCTTTCTTT
TRBV4-2	-	TRBJ2-3	TRBD2	16	CASSQASGGPTDTQYF	TGTGCCAGCAGCCAGGCTAGCGGGGGGCCGACAGATACGCAGTATTTT
TRBV12-5	few	TRBJ1-6	TRBD1	15	CASGGDRGYNSPLHF	TGTGCTAGTGGGGGGGACAGGGGCTATAATTCACCCCTCCACTTT
TRBV7-9	-	TRBJ1-1	TRBD1	18	CASSSKTGGVLLDTEAFF	TGTGCCAGCAGCTCCAAGACAGGGGGTGTTCTTTTGGACACTGAAGCTTTCTTT
TRBV4-2	-	TRBJ2-2	TRBD2	16	CASSLGTSGNTGELFF	TGTGCCAGCAGCCTCGGGACTAGCGGGAACACCGGGGAGCTGTTTTTT
TRBV30	-	TRBJ2-7	-	15	CAWIEWAGKGYEQYF	TGTGCCTGGATTGAGTGGGCAGGGAAGGGTTACGAGCAGTACTTC
TRBV6-6	-	TRBJ2-7	-	14	CASTETGSIYEQYF	TGTGCCAGCACCGAAACAGGGTCGATCTACGAGCAGTACTTC
TRBV27	-	TRBJ1-2	TRBD1	14	CASSLGQGNYGYTF	TGTGCCAGCAGTTTGGGACAGGGGAACTATGGCTACACCTTC
TRBV2	once	TRBJ2-1	TRBD2	15	CASSDSGGIYNEQFF	TGTGCCAGCAGTGATAGCGGGGGAATTTACAATGAGCAGTTCTTC
TRBV5-5	-	TRBJ2-5	-	13	CASSQGLQETQYF	TGTGCCAGCAGCCAGGGACTGCAAGAGACCCAGTACTTC
TRBV2	-	TRBJ2-1	TRBD2	15	CASSAEAGGYNEQFF	TGTGCCAGCAGTGCCGAGGCGGGGGGTTACAATGAGCAGTTCTTC
TRBV6-6	-	TRBJ1-3	TRBD1	14	CASSRQGDGNTIYF	TGTGCCAGCAGTCGACAGGGAGATGGAAACACCATATATTTT
TRBV7-6	-	TRBJ2-3	TRBD1	15	CASSLAGQDGDTQYF	TGTGCCAGCAGCTTAGCGGGACAGGATGGGGATACGCAGTATTTT
TRBV19	-	TRBJ1-5	-	13	CASMSVSNQPQHF	TGTGCCAGTATGTCCGTTAGCAATCAGCCCCAGCATTTT
TRBV6-5	-	TRBJ2-7	TRBD2	15	CASSSGLAFTYEQYF	TGTGCCAGCAGTTCGGGACTAGCGTTTACCTACGAGCAGTACTTC
TRBV9	-	TRBJ1-2	-	14	CASSSGTAVGSYTF	TGTGCCAGCAGCTCCGGGACTGCCGTCGGGTCCTACACCTTC
TRBV19	-	TRBJ2-6	-	15	CASKGVSSGANVLTF	TGTGCCAGTAAAGGGGTAAGCTCTGGGGCCAACGTCCTGACTTTC
TRBV5-1	-	TRBJ1-4	-	15	CASSLGQGINEKLFF	TGCGCCAGCAGCTTGGGCCAGGGGATCAATGAAAAACTGTTTTTT
TRBV7-2	-	TRBJ2-7	TRBD1	16	CASSLPTGEVSYEQYF	TGTGCCAGCAGCCTCCCAACAGGGGAAGTCTCCTACGAGCAGTACTTC
TRBV4-2	-	TRBJ1-3	-	16	CASSLNRELTGNTIYF	TGTGCCAGCAGCTTGAACCGGGAGCTTACTGGAAACACCATATATTTT
TRBV10-3	-	TRBJ2-3	TRBD1	14	CAIRPGQSTDTQYF	TGTGCCATCAGGCCGGGACAGAGCACAGATACGCAGTATTTT
TRBV7-9	-	TRBJ2-5	-	14	CASSVRQDRETQYF	TGTGCCAGCAGCGTTAGACAGGATCGGGAGACCCAGTACTTC
TRBV6-1	-	TRBJ1-2	TRBD1	15	CASSEAWTGYYGYTF	TGTGCCAGCAGTGAAGCCTGGACAGGGTACTATGGCTACACCTTC
TRBV11-1	few	TRBJ2-1	TRBD1	15	CASSARQGPYNEQFF	TGTGCCAGCAGCGCCAGACAGGGCCCGTACAATGAGCAGTTCTTC
TRBV7-8	-	TRBJ2-5	TRBD2	15	CASSLVNLGGETQYF	TGTGCCAGCAGCTTAGTTAATTTGGGAGGGGAGACCCAGTACTTC
TRBV15	-	TRBJ2-1	-	14	CATSSGHTYNEQFF	TGTGCCACCAGCAGTGGGCACACCTACAATGAGCAGTTCTTC
TRBV7-3	-	TRBJ2-2	TRBD2	14	CASKSGGASGELFF	TGTGCCAGCAAAAGCGGGGGGGCCTCCGGGGAGCTGTTTTTT
TRBV13	once	TRBJ2-7	-	12	CASSLARGEQYF	TGTGCCAGCAGCTTAGCCAGGGGCGAGCAGTACTTC
TRBV28	few	TRBJ2-6	-	14	CASLGRAGANVLTF	TGTGCCAGCTTGGGGCGAGCTGGGGCCAACGTCCTGACTTTC
TRBV5-1	-	TRBJ1-2	TRBD1	17	CASSIQAGQGDRYGYTF	TGCGCCAGCAGCATCCAAGCCGGACAGGGGGATAGGTATGGCTACACCTTC
TRBV6-5	-	TRBJ1-5	TRBD1	13	CASAQGYNQPQHF	TGTGCCAGTGCACAGGGGTACAATCAGCCCCAGCATTTT
TRBV2	-	TRBJ1-4	TRBD1	14	CASSEKGQGEKLFF	TGTGCCAGCAGTGAAAAGGGACAGGGTGAAAAACTGTTTTTT
TRBV7-6	once	TRBJ2-3	-	16	CASTLGEEGSTDTQYF	TGTGCCAGCACTTTAGGGGAGGAGGGGTCCACAGATACGCAGTATTTT
TRBV7-7	-	TRBJ2-3	-	15	CASSLDGRGTDTQYF	TGTGCTAGCAGCTTAGACGGCCGGGGGACAGATACGCAGTATTTT